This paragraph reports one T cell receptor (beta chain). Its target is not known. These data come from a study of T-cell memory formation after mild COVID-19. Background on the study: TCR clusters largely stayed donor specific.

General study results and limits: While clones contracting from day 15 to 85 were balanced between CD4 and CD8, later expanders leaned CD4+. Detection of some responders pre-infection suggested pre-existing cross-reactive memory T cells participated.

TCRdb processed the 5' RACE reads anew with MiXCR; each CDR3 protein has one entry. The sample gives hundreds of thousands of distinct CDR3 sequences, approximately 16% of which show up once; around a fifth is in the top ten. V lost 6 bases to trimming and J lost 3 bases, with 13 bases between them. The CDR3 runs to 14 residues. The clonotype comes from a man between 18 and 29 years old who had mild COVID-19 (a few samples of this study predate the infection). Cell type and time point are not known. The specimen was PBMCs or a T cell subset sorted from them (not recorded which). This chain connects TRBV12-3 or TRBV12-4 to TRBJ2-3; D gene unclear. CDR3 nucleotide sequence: TGTGCCAGCAGAACCTACGATGTTACAGATACGCAGTATTTT. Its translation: CASRTYDVTDTQYF.